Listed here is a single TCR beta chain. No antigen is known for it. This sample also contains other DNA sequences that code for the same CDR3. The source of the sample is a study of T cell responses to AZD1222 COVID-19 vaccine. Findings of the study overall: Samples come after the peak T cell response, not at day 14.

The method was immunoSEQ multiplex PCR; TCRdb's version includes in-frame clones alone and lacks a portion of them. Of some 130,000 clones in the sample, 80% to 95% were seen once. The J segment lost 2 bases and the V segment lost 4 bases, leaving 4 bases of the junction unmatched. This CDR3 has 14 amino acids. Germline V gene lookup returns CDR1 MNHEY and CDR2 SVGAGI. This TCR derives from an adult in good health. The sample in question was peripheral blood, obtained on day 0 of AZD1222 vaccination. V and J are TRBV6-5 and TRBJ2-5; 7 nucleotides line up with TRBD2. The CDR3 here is CASSSSGVQETQYF. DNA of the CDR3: TGTGCCAGCAGTTCTAGCGGTGTACAAGAGACCCAGTACTTC.